The T cell receptor (beta chain) described here comes from a study of shared clonotypes between healthy human individuals. Study as a whole: Aged between 18 and 49, the donors were a couple of women and three men.

The CDR3 is 14 residues long. V dropped 6 bases and J dropped 1; count of bases not matched to a gene: 3. Germline CDR1 is SQVTM and CDR2 is ANQGSEA. Study observations and caveats: Naive subsets usually exceeded memory subsets in estimated richness.

Profiling relied on immunoSEQ multiplex PCR, and the TCRdb table lists in-frame clones only, not all of them. The table shows approximately 600,000 clones, with 85% to 95% occurring only once. As to this clone: The antigen remains unidentified.

As defined, naive CD8 cells were CD45RO-negative and positively selected for CCR7, with terminally differentiated effector memory CD45RA+ cells excluded. Sequencing used naive CD8+ T cells sorted from blood. The source of this sequence is a woman younger than 45 in good health. V usage is TRBV29-1 and J usage is TRBJ2-2; 9 bases are shared with TRBD2. CDR3 residues: CSVLSGRNTGELFF. The DNA for the CDR3 is TGCAGCGTCCTTAGCGGGAGGAACACCGGGGAGCTGTTTTTT.